Below, 23 T cell receptor beta chains from the same sample are listed, as sequenced in a study of shared clonotypes between healthy human individuals (dated by TCRdb to the early 2020s). Library preparation employed the immunoSEQ multiplex PCR assay. In TCRdb, the immuneACCESS table is reduced to in-frame sequences with V and J assigned. These tables do not hold every clone; where another copy was compared, an unresolved V gene accounts for under half, and the others remain unexplained. The sample yields about 490,000 clones; 65% to 85% were counted once. The ten largest clones capture roughly 13% of the sample. The sequencing sample was made of PBMCs. All receptors come from a woman aged 40 to 50 in good health. Some clones in this sample may be carry-over from other donors' samples.

The CDR3 nucleotides read TGTGCCAGCAGCGAACAGGAAAGTAGGTACAATGAGCAGTTCTTC. It codes for CASSEQESRYNEQFF. V and J are TRBV7-3 and TRBJ2-1; TRBD1 might be the D (5 bases). Looked up from germline, CDR1 is SGHTA and CDR2 is FQGTGA. There are 15 residues in the CDR3. Trimming pared 5 bases from V and 4 bases from J, leaving 15 bases between.

The V and J genes are TRBV7-7 and TRBJ2-1; TRBD2 aligns across 8 bases. The CDR3 is 16 amino acids. Germline assignment: CDR1 SSHAT and CDR2 FNYEAQ (reference sequence). The CDR3 nucleotides are TGTGCTAGCTCTCCCCGTCCGGGACTAGAGGCCAATGAGCAGTTCTTC. As protein: CASSPRPGLEANEQFF.

The V gene is TRBV6-5, the J gene TRBJ1-2; D unclear. The V and J ends lost 8 bases and 1 base respectively, with 5 bases between them. The CDR3 length is 11 residues. Germline values: CDR1 MNHEY, CDR2 SVGAGI. CDR3 amino acids: CASGFNYGYTF. The CDR3 coding sequence is TGTGCCAGCGGATTTAACTATGGCTACACCTTC.

Details on this clone: With only one base between it and a far larger clone, this is likely a read error. The chain employs TRBV28 and TRBJ1-2, with 8 bases aligning to TRBD1. CDR1 is MDHEN and CDR2 is SYDVKM in the germline V gene. This CDR3 has 17 amino acids. The CDR3 DNA reads TGTGCCAGCAGGCACTTAAGGGACAGGTCTTTTAACTATGGCCACACCTTC. Encoded protein: CASRHLRDRSFNYGHTF.

The rearrangement links TRBV7-9 to TRBJ1-1; D is possibly TRBD1 (5 bases). CDR1 is SEHNR and CDR2 is FQNEAQ in the germline V gene (reference sequence). The V and J ends lost 1 base and 8 bases respectively, with 5 bases between them. The CDR3 is 11 amino acids. CDR3 sequence: CASSLGGEAFF. CDR3 nucleotides: TGTGCCAGCAGCTTAGGGGGGGAAGCTTTCTTT.

The V call is TRBV6-6, the J call TRBJ1-1, with 7 positions matching TRBD1. Germline-derived CDR1 and CDR2 are MNHNY and SVGAGI (reference sequence). The CDR3 contains 13 residues. Germline trimming cut 5 bases from V and 2 bases from J; bases unmatched to any gene: 2. The CDR3 spells CASSDRVNTEAFF. The CDR3 DNA reads TGTGCCAGCAGTGACAGGGTCAACACTGAAGCTTTCTTT.

The genes are TRBV5-4 and TRBJ2-7; D assignment may be TRBD1 or TRBD2 (5 bases each). This CDR3 has 17 amino acids. Germline CDR1 is SGHNT and CDR2 is YYREEE (reference sequence). V shed 4 bases and J shed 0 bases, with 20 bases lying between them. CDR3 DNA sequence: TGTGCCAGCAGCCGCCTTTCGGGACGACCGAGCTCCTACGAGCAGTACTTC. Translating gives CASSRLSGRPSSYEQYF. The whole variable domain, filled in from reference TRBV5-4 and TRBJ2-7, reads ETGVTQSPTHLIKTRGQQVTLRCSSQSGHNTVSWYQQALGQGPQFIFQYYREEENGRGNFPPRFSGLQFPNYSSELNVNALELDDSALYLCASSRLSGRPSSYEQYFGPGTRLTVT.

Comment on this clone: A far larger clone differs by one base, so this is likely a read error. The chain has TRBV5-4 and TRBJ2-5; D possibly matches TRBD1 or TRBD2 (5 bases each). The end of the DNA aligns better with TRBJ2-7, so the J call may be wrong. The CDR3 covers 17 residues. Germline-derived CDR1 and CDR2 are SGHNT and YYREEE (reference sequence). The DNA of the CDR3 is TGTGCCAGCAGCCAAGAGGGGCCGACAGAGCCCACATACGAGCAGTACTTC. Residues: CASSQEGPTEPTYEQYF.

Concerning this clone itself: One base separates it from a far larger clone, so it is likely a read error. V and J are TRBV15 and TRBJ1-4, with 7 bases aligning to TRBD1. The CDR3 has 16 amino acids. V dropped 0 bases and J dropped 7; count of bases not matched to a gene: 8. Germline CDR1 is LNHNV and CDR2 is YYDKDF (reference sequence). The CDR3 region has the DNA TGTGCCACCAGCAGAGATGGGGGACAGTGGTTTGAAAAACTGTTTTTT. Residues: CATSRDGGQWFEKLFF.

The chain joins TRBV25-1 to TRBJ1-1; TRBD1 is a possible D gene (5 bases). Trimming removed 4 bases at V and 1 base at J, with 13 bases between. Per the germline V gene, CDR1 is MGHDK and CDR2 is SYGVNS. This CDR3 is built from 15 residues. CDR3 amino acids: CASSGYRIGNTEAFF. CDR3 sequence (DNA): TGTGCCAGCAGTGGCTACAGGATCGGGAACACTGAAGCTTTCTTT.

The chain is built from TRBV7-9 and TRBJ2-5, with D uncertain. This CDR3 is built from 11 residues. In germline, CDR1 is SEHNR, CDR2 FQNEAQ (reference sequence). Between the trimmed V and J ends, which lost 3 bases and 5 bases, there was a span of 4 bases. CDR3 nucleotides: TGTGCCAGCAGCTTGTATGAGACCCAGTACTTC. Protein product: CASSLYETQYF.

The V gene is TRBV7-9, the J gene TRBJ1-3; maybe TRBD1 (6 bases). Per the germline V gene, CDR1 is SEHNR and CDR2 is FQNEAQ (reference sequence). CDR3 length equals 14 residues. V was shortened by 8 bases and J by 11 bases, with 22 bases between the two germline ends. The CDR3, as DNA: TGTGCCAGCTCGGGGGGCCAAGACGTTATTGCCATATATTTT. This encodes CASSGGQDVIAIYF.

This clone was observed a single time. One end of the junction fails to match germline, which may point to a read error. The gene calls are TRBV30 and TRBJ2-1, with 12 bases identical to TRBD2. Germline V gives CDR1 GTSNPN, CDR2 SVGIG (reference sequence). The CDR3 runs 15 residues. CDR3 DNA: TGTGCTTGGACTAGCGGGATACAGAACTACAATGAGCAGTTCTTC. It yields the protein CAWTSGIQNYNEQFF.

This clone was observed a single time. V usage is TRBV29-1 and J usage is TRBJ2-3, with D unresolved. The CDR3 covers 13 residues. Per germline, CDR1 SQVTM and CDR2 ANQGSEA. Trimming left V 4 bases short and J 1 base short, with 9 bases between. For the CDR3, the DNA is TGCAGCGTTGTCATAACTGGCACAGATACGCAGTATTTT. Translating it yields CSVVITGTDTQYF.

The chain joins TRBV7-8 to TRBJ2-1; 9 bases line up with TRBD2. Looked up from germline, CDR1 is SGHVS and CDR2 is FQNEAQ. The CDR3 has 15 amino acids. V shed 4 bases, J shed 4 bases, and the junction held 5 bases outside the gene matches. The CDR3 loop is CASSSGTSRYNEQFF. CDR3 coding DNA: TGTGCCAGCAGCTCCGGGACTAGCAGATACAATGAGCAGTTCTTC.

This clone was counted once. A far bigger clonotype differs at one base, so this is likely a read error. The chain is built from TRBV30 and TRBJ2-2; D unresolved. The V end lost 2 bases, the J end lost 7 bases, and 5 bases lay between the germline ends. Germline values: CDR1 GTSNPN, CDR2 SVGIG (reference sequence). The CDR3 loop spans 11 amino acids. The CDR3 loop reads CAWSIGGELFF. The CDR3 nucleotides read TGTGCCTGGAGTATAGGCGGGGAGCTGTTTTTT.

V is TRBV5-6 and J is TRBJ2-1; D unclear. This CDR3 is 14 amino acids long. V was shortened by 4 bases and J by 6 bases, with 14 bases between the two germline ends. The V gene's germline CDR1 is SGHDT and CDR2 YYEEEE. DNA for the CDR3: TGTGCCAGCAGCCCCTTTGGAGATTTCAATGAGCAGTTCTTC. Encoded protein: CASSPFGDFNEQFF.

Concerning this clone itself: A much larger clone differs by one base, so this may be a read error. The V and J genes are TRBV7-3 and TRBJ2-5; D may be TRBD1 or TRBD2 (5 bases each). The germline V gene has CDR1 SGHTA and CDR2 FQGTGA. Trimming removed 4 bases at V and 7 bases at J, with 13 bases between. CDR3 size: 13 residues. The CDR3 is CASSSSLGGTQYF. CDR3 in DNA: TGTGCCAGCAGCTCTTCCCTTGGGGGGACCCAGTACTTC.

With respect to this clone: It differs at one base from a far larger clone, so likely a read error. The V gene is TRBV5-4, the J gene TRBJ2-1; D gene uncertain. Germline CDR1 reads SGHNT; CDR2 reads YYREEE (reference sequence). The ends were cut back, 0 bases at V and 7 bases at J, with 17 bases in the middle. CDR3 length equals 16 residues. The CDR3 protein is CASSLDPRPQVNEQFF. Written as DNA, the CDR3 is TGTGCCAGCAGCTTGGATCCCAGACCCCAGGTGAATGAGCAGTTCTTC.

Concerning this clone: At one end the junction does not follow the germline gene, possibly because of a read error. This chain links TRBV5-3 with TRBJ1-1; perhaps TRBD1 as D (5 bases). TRBV5-3 is identified as an open reading frame with a role that is uncertain. The CDR3 contains 14 residues. CDR3 in amino acids: CASSLIRANTEAFF. CDR3 DNA: TGTGCCAGCAGCTTAATCAGGGCGAACACTGAAGCTTTCTTT.

The J gene is TRBJ1-5, the V gene TRBV6-1; D not resolved. CDR1 is MNHNS and CDR2 is SASEGT in the germline V gene. This CDR3 is 14 amino acids long. V lost 2 bases to trimming and J lost 3 bases, with 8 bases between them. CDR3 in DNA: TGTGCCAGCAGTGAACTAGGCTACAATCAGCCCCAGCATTTT. Translation gives CASSELGYNQPQHF.

This chain joins TRBV28 and TRBJ1-4; TRBD1 might be the D (5 bases). The CDR3 has 15 residues. The V and J ends lost 5 bases and 6 bases respectively, with 16 bases between them. Germline V gives CDR1 MDHEN, CDR2 SYDVKM. The CDR3: CASSTPGLSYEKLFF. In nucleotides, the CDR3 is TGTGCCAGCAGTACCCCGGGGCTTTCATATGAAAAACTGTTTTTT.

This clone was found a few times. Other nucleotide sequences in the sample specify the same CDR3. This chain uses TRBV29-1 with TRBJ2-3; D might be TRBD1 (6 bases). This CDR3 has 13 residues. Germline CDR1 reads SQVTM; CDR2 reads ANQGSEA. Trimming took 1 base from V and 3 from J, leaving 8 bases between them. CDR3 nucleotides: TGCAGCGTTGAAGCCAGGGGAACAGATACGCAGTATTTT. Its protein is CSVEARGTDTQYF.